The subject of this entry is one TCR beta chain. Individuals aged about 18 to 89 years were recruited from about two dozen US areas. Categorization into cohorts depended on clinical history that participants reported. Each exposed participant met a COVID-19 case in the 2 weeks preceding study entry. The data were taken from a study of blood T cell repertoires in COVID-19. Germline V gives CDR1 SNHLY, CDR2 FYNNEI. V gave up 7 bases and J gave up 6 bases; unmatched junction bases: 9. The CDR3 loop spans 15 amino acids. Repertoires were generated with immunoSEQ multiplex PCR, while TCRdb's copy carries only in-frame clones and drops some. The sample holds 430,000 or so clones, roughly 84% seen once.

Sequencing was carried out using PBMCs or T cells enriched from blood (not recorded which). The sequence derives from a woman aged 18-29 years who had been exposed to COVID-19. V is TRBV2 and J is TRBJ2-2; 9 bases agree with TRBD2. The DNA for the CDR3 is TGTGCCAGCATTCCGGGACTAGCATCATCCGGGGAGCTGTTTTTT. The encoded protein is CASIPGLASSGELFF.